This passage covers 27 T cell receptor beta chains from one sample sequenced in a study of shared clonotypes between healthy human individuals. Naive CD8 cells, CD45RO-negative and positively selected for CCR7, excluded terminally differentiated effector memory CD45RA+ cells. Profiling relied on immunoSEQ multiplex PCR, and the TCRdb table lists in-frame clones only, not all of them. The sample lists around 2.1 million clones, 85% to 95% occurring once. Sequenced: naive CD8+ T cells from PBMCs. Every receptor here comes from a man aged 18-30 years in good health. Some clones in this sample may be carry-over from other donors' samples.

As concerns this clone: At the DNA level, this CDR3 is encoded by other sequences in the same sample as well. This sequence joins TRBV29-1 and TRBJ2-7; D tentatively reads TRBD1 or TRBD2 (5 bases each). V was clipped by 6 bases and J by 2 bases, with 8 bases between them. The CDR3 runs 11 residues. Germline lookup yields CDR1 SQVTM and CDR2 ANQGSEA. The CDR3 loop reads CSVGATYEQYF. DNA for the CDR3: TGCAGCGTCGGGGCCACCTACGAGCAGTACTTC.

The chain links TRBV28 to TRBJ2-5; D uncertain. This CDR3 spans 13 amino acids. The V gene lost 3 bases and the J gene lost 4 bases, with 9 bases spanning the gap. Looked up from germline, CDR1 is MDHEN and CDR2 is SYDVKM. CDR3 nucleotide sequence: TGTGCCAGCAGTTTTTTTACGGGAGAGACCCAGTACTTC. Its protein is CASSFFTGETQYF.

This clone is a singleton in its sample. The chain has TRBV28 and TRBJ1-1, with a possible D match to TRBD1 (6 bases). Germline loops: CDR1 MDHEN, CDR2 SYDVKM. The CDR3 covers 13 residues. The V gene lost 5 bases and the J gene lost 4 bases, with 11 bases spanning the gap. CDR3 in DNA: TGTGCCAGCAGTCCCGAGGGGGTCACTGAAGCTTTCTTT. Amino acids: CASSPEGVTEAFF.

Written as DNA, the CDR3 is TGTGCCATCAGTGACCCCGGGGAAAGGTTCAACACCATATATTTT. Translation: CAISDPGERFNTIYF. The chain carries TRBV10-3 and TRBJ1-3; D uncertain. This CDR3 has 15 residues. V lost 3 bases and J 7 bases, leaving 16 bases between the germline ends. Germline CDR1 is ENHRY and CDR2 is SYGVKD.

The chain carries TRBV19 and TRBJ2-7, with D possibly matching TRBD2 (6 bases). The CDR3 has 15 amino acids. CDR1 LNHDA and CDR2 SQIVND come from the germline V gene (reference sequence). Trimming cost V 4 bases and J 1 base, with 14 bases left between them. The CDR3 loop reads CASSKDSGPSYEQYF. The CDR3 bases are TGTGCCAGTAGTAAAGATAGCGGCCCTTCCTACGAGCAGTACTTC.

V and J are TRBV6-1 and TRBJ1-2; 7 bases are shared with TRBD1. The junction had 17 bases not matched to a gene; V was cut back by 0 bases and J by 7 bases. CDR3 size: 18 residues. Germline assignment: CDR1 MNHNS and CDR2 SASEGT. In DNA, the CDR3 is TGTGCCAGCAGTGAAGCGAAGGTTTTAGGCAGGGGGAATGCTGGCTACACCTTC. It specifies CASSEAKVLGRGNAGYTF.

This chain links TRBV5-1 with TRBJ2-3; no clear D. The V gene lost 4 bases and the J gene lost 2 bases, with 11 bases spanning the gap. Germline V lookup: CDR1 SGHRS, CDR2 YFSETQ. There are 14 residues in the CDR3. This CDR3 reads CASSPVRYTDTQYF. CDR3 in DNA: TGCGCCAGCAGCCCGGTCCGTTACACAGATACGCAGTATTTT.

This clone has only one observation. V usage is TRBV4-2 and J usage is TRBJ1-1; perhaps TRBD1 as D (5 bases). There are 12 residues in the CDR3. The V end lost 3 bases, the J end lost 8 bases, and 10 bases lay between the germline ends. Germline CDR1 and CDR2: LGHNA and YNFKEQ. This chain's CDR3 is CASSQGVSEAFF. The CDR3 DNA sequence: TGTGCCAGCAGCCAGGGGGTTTCGGAAGCTTTCTTT.

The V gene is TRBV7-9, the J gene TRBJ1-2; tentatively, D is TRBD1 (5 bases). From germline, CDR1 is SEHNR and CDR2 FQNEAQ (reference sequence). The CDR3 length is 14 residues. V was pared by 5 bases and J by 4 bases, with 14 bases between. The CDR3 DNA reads TGTGCCAGCAGCCATGTCAGAGGGGTCTATGGCTACACCTTC. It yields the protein CASSHVRGVYGYTF. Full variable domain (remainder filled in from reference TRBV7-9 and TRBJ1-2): DTGVSQNPRHKITKRGQNVTFRCDPISEHNRLYWYRQTLGQGPEFLTYFQNEAQLEKSRLLSDRFSAERPKGSFSTLEIQRTEQGDSAMYLCASSHVRGVYGYTFGSGTRLTVV.

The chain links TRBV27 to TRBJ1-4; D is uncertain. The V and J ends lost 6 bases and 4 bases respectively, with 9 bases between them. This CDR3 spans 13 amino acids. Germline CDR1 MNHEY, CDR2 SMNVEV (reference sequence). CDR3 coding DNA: TGTGCCAGCAGCCCCGGGTTTAATGAAAAACTGTTTTTT. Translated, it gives CASSPGFNEKLFF.

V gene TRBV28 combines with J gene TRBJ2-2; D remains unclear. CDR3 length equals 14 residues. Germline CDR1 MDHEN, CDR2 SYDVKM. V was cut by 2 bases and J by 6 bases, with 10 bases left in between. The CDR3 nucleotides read TGTGCCAGCAGTTTAGTAGGGTTTGCCGGGGAGCTGTTTTTT. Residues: CASSLVGFAGELFF.

The CDR3 spells CASSLGGASYEQYF. The DNA for the CDR3 is TGTGCCAGCAGCTTGGGGGGCGCGTCGTACGAGCAGTACTTC. The rearrangement joins TRBV13 to TRBJ2-7, with D perhaps matching TRBD1 or TRBD2 (6 bases each). CDR1 and CDR2 (germline): PRHDT, FYEKMQ (reference sequence). This CDR3 contains 14 residues. The V and J ends lost 3 bases and 4 bases respectively, with 13 bases between them.

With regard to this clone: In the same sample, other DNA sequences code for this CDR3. The CDR3 nucleotides are TGTGCCAGCAGCTTGGGGTCCGGGGAGCTGTTTTTT. It specifies CASSLGSGELFF. The chain couples TRBV5-6 to TRBJ2-2, with D unclear. CDR1 is SGHDT and CDR2 is YYEEEE in the germline V gene. CDR3 length: 12 amino acids. V was pared by 0 bases and J by 6 bases, with 3 bases between.

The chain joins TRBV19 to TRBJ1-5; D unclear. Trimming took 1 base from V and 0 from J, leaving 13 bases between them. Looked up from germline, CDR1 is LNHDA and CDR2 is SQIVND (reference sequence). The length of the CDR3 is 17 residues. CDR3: CASSIVIPRHSNQPQHF. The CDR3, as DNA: TGTGCCAGTAGTATAGTGATACCTCGTCATAGCAATCAGCCCCAGCATTTT.

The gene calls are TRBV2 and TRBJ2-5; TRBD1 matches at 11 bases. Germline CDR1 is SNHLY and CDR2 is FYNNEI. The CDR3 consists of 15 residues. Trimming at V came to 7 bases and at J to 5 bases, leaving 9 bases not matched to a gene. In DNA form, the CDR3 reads TGTGCCAGCACCGGACAGGGGGCTCTGAGGGAGACCCAGTACTTC. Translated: CASTGQGALRETQYF. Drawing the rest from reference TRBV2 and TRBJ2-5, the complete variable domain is EPEVTQTPSHQVTQMGQEVILRCVPISNHLYFYWYRQILGQKVEFLVSFYNNEISEKSEIFDDQFSVERPDGSNFTLKIRSTKLEDSAMYFCASTGQGALRETQYFGPGTRLLVL.

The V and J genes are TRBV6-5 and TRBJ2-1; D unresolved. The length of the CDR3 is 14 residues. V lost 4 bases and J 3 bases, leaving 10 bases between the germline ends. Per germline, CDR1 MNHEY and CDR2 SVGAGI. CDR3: CASSSPEVYNEQFF. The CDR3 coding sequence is TGTGCCAGCAGTTCCCCGGAAGTCTACAATGAGCAGTTCTTC.

CDR3 residues: CASSSWTGAGETQYF. Here the CDR3 DNA reads TGTGCCAGCAGCTCTTGGACAGGGGCGGGAGAGACCCAGTACTTC. The genes are TRBV7-9 and TRBJ2-5; 9 bases map to TRBD1. This CDR3 comprises 15 residues. CDR1 is SEHNR, CDR2 FQNEAQ, per germline (reference sequence). After removal of 4 bases from V and 4 bases from J, the junction contained 7 bases not matched to a gene.

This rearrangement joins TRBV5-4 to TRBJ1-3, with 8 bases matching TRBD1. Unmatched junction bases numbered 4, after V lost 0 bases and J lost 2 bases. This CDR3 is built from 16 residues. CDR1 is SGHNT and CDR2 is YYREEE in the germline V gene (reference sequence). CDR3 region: CASSLADRVAGNTIYF. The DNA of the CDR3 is TGTGCCAGCAGCTTGGCGGACAGGGTGGCTGGAAACACCATATATTTT.

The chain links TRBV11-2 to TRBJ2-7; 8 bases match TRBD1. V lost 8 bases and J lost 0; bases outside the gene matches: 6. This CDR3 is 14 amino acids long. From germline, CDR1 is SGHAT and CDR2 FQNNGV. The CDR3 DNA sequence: TGTGCCAGCGCCCACAGGGGGAGCTCCTACGAGCAGTACTTC. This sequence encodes CASAHRGSSYEQYF. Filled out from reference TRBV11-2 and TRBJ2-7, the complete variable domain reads EAGVAQSPRYKIIEKRQSVAFWCNPISGHATLYWYQQILGQGPKLLIQFQNNGVVDDSQLPKDRFSAERLKGVDSTLKIQPAKLEDSAVYLCASAHRGSSYEQYFGPGTRLTVT.

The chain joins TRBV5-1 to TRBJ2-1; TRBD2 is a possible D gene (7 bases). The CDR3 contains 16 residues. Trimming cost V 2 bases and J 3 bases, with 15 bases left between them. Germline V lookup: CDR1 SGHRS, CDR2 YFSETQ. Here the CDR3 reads CASSLTRGPYYNEQFF. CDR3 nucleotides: TGCGCCAGCAGCTTAACGCGGGGGCCCTACTACAATGAGCAGTTCTTC.

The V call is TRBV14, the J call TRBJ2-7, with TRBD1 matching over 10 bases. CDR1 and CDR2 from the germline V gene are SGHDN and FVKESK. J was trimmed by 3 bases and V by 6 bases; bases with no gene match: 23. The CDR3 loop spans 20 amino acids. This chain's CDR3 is CASRGTGVECGAFDDYEQYF. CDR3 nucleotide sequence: TGTGCCAGCAGAGGGACAGGGGTAGAATGTGGGGCTTTTGATGACTACGAGCAGTACTTC. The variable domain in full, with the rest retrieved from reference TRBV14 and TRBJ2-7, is EAGVTQFPSHSVIEKGQTVTLRCDPISGHDNLYWYRRVMGKEIKFLLHFVKESKQDESGMPNNRFLAERTGGTYSTLKVQPAELEDSGVYFCASRGTGVECGAFDDYEQYFGPGTRLTVT.

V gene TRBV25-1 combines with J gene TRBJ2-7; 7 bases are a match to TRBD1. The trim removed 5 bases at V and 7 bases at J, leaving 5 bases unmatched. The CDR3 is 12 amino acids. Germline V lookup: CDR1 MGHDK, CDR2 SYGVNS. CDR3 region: CASSKQGREQYF. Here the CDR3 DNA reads TGTGCCAGCAGTAAACAGGGGCGGGAGCAGTACTTC.

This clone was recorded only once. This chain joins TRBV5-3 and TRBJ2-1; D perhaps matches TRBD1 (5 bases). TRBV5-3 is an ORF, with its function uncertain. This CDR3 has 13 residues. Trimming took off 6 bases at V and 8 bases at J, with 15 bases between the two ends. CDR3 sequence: CARIGRVGDEQFF. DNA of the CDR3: TGTGCCAGAATCGGCAGGGTGGGCGATGAGCAGTTCTTC.

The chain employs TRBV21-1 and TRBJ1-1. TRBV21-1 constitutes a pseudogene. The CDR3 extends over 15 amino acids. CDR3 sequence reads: CASSKLLGRERRAFF. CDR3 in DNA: TGTGCCAGCAGTAAACTCCTGGGGAGAGAAAGGAGGGCTTTCTTT.

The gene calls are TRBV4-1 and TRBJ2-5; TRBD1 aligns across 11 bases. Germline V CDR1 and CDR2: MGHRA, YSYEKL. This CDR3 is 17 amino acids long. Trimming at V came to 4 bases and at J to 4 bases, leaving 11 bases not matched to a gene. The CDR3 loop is CASSPRTGGGGRETQYF. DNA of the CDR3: TGCGCCAGCAGCCCGCGGACAGGGGGCGGCGGGAGAGAGACCCAGTACTTC.

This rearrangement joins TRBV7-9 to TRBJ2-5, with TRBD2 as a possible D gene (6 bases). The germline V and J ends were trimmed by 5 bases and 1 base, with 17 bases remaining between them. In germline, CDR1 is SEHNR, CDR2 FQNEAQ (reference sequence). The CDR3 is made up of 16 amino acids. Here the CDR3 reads CASSPPILGGQETQYF. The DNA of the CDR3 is TGTGCCAGCAGCCCCCCAATCCTGGGGGGCCAAGAGACCCAGTACTTC.

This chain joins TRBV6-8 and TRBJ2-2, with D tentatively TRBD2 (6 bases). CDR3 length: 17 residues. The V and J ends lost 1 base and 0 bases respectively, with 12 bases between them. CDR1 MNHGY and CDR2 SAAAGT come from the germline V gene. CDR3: CASSYLAGPTNTGELFF. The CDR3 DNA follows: TGTGCCAGCAGTTACTTGGCGGGACCCACGAACACCGGGGAGCTGTTTTTT.